The 26 T cell receptor beta chains listed next were all sequenced from one sample in a study of blood T cells in healthy people across ages. A second about 7 to 11 cycle PCR used barcoded and J-beta primers. TCRdb re-called the 5' RACE reads with MiXCR, one entry per CDR3 protein. The sample contains just over 800,000 distinct CDR3 sequences, less than 80% of which appear only once. The sample was blood. The receptors come from a man between 25 and 39 years old in good health.

V is TRBV7-2 and J is TRBJ1-5; no clear D. There are 15 residues in the CDR3. The germline gives CDR1 SGHTA, CDR2 FQGNSA. Trimming stripped 0 bases from V and 3 bases from J, with 9 bases between. The CDR3 reads CASSLALDTNQPQHF. Written as DNA, the CDR3 is TGTGCCAGCAGCTTAGCTCTAGACACCAATCAGCCCCAGCATTTT.

This rearrangement joins TRBV4-3 to TRBJ2-5; a weak D match, TRBD1 (6 bases). The J call may be mistaken, given a closer DNA end match to TRBJ2-7. Per the germline V gene, CDR1 is LGHNA and CDR2 is YSLEER. CDR3 length: 14 amino acids. This chain's CDR3 is CASSQDVQGSEQYF. The CDR3 DNA follows: TGCGCCAGCAGCCAAGACGTTCAGGGGTCCGAGCAGTACTTC.

CDR3 amino acids: CASSQVLPSPGSIQYF. DNA for the CDR3: TGTGCCAGCAGCCAAGTTTTACCTTCTCCCGGGAGCATTCAGTACTTC. The V and J genes are TRBV4-2 and TRBJ2-7; the D gene is possibly TRBD2 (6 bases). The J call may be incorrect, as the DNA end agrees better with TRBJ2-4. The length of the CDR3 is 16 residues. Per germline, CDR1 LGHNA and CDR2 YNFKEQ.

This chain connects TRBV6-5 to TRBJ2-7, with 7 bases matching TRBD1. J was trimmed by 2 bases and V by 0 bases; bases with no gene match: 1. Per germline, CDR1 MNHEY and CDR2 SVGAGI. The CDR3 runs to 14 residues. Written as DNA, the CDR3 is TGTGCCAGCAGTTACTCGGGACAGACCTACGAGCAGTACTTC. It yields the protein CASSYSGQTYEQYF.

This clonotype has more than one count but fewer than ten. The V and J genes are TRBV4-1 and TRBJ2-1; TRBD1 aligns across 8 bases. The CDR3 sequence is 16 residues long. CDR1 MGHRA and CDR2 YSYEKL come from the germline V gene. The V segment lost 4 bases and the J segment 4 bases; nucleotides outside the gene matches: 9. CDR3 protein: CASSPKGQETYNEQFF. In nucleotides, the CDR3 is TGCGCCAGCAGCCCGAAGGGACAGGAGACTTACAATGAGCAGTTCTTC.

The V and J genes are TRBV18 and TRBJ2-5, with D unclear. Germline assignment: CDR1 KGHSH and CDR2 LQKENI. The CDR3 sequence is 13 residues long. V was trimmed by 5 bases and J by 2 bases, leaving 9 bases between them. CDR3 nucleotides: TGTGCCAGCTCAGGTCTCGGGCAAGAGACCCAGTACTTC. Its translation is CASSGLGQETQYF.

V is TRBV27 and J is TRBJ2-7; 7 bases agree with TRBD1. Germline V gene lookup returns CDR1 MNHEY and CDR2 SMNVEV (reference sequence). The CDR3 totals 15 residues. The J segment lost 4 bases and the V segment lost 5 bases, leaving 11 bases of the junction unmatched. The CDR3 DNA follows: TGTGCCAGCAGTACCTACCGGGACAGTGCGTACGAGCAGTACTTC. Its protein product is CASSTYRDSAYEQYF.

A word on this clonotype: Possible read error: a much larger clone is one base away. Written as DNA, the CDR3 is TGCGCCAGCGGCCCGGGGGTACGTGATAGCACAGATACGCAGTATTTT. Translation gives CASGPGVRDSTDTQYF. V is TRBV5-1 and J is TRBJ2-3; possible D gene TRBD2, 6 bases. In germline, CDR1 is SGHRS, CDR2 YFSETQ. Trimming pared 7 bases from V and 0 bases from J, leaving 18 bases between. The CDR3 is made up of 16 amino acids.

V gene TRBV27 combines with J gene TRBJ1-2, with TRBD1 identical over 8 bases. This CDR3 is 15 amino acids long. Unmatched junction bases numbered 5, after V lost 1 base and J lost 4 bases. Germline assignment: CDR1 MNHEY and CDR2 SMNVEV (reference sequence). CDR3 nucleotide sequence: TGTGCCAGCAGTTTATTCACAGGGGGAATCTATGGCTACACCTTC. Translation: CASSLFTGGIYGYTF.

This clonotype came up a few times. The genes are TRBV20-1 and TRBJ1-2; D not resolved. The CDR3 is made up of 11 amino acids. V lost 6 bases, J lost 7 bases, and 12 bases lay in between. Germline CDR1 and CDR2: DFQATT and SNEGSKA (reference sequence). In DNA form, the CDR3 reads TGCAGTGCCCAGGAGAGGAGTGGCTACACCTTC. Amino acid sequence: CSAQERSGYTF.

As for this clonotype: Sequence at one end of the junction differs from germline and may be a read error. This chain links TRBV6-1 with TRBJ2-7; no reliable D call. CDR1 and CDR2 from the germline V gene are MNHNS and SASEGT. The CDR3 is made up of 15 amino acids. DNA for the CDR3: TGTGCCAGCAGCGAAGGGATCAATCCGACCTACGAGCAGTACTTC. Translated: CASSEGINPTYEQYF.

CDR3 DNA sequence: TGTGCCAGCAGCTTAAGGCTAGCGCCAACAGATACGCAGTATTTT. Residues: CASSLRLAPTDTQYF. The chain combines TRBV7-2 with TRBJ2-3; possibly TRBD2 for D (6 bases). CDR1 SGHTA and CDR2 FQGNSA come from the germline V gene. CDR3 length: 15 amino acids. V lost 2 bases to trimming and J lost 3 bases, with 12 bases between them.

Here the CDR3 DNA reads TGTGCCAGCAGCTCAGTCGGGGGAGTTAGCGGGGGCGATCAGTATTTT. Residues: CASSSVGGVSGGDQYF. The gene calls are TRBV7-2 and TRBJ2-3; 9 bases fit TRBD2. With 4 bases clipped from V and 12 bases from J, the junction kept 17 bases outside the gene matches. Germline CDR1 is SGHTA and CDR2 is FQGNSA. The CDR3 consists of 16 residues.

The table lists this clonotype with a few counts. The rearrangement links TRBV28 to TRBJ2-7; TRBD2 is a possible D gene (5 bases). Trimming left V 3 bases short and J 3 bases short, with 12 bases between. The CDR3 covers 14 residues. Germline CDR1 reads MDHEN; CDR2 reads SYDVKM. For the CDR3, the DNA is TGTGCCAGCAGTTTTGAAGGACTTCTCTACGAGCAGTACTTC. Amino acids: CASSFEGLLYEQYF.

For this clonotype: At one boundary the junction diverges from the germline segment, which might be a read error. The gene calls are TRBV7-6 and TRBJ2-1; 14 bases agree with TRBD2. The CDR3 length is 18 residues. Per the germline V gene, CDR1 is SGHVS and CDR2 is FNYEAQ. As DNA, the CDR3 is TGTGCCAGCAGCTTAGCGATGACTAGCGGGGGGGCTGTCAATGAGCGGTTCTTC. Translating gives CASSLAMTSGGAVNERFF.

This clonotype occurred a few times. This chain uses TRBV12-3 or TRBV12-4 with TRBJ2-1; a possible D gene is TRBD1 (6 bases). The CDR3 has 12 amino acids. Trimming pared 5 bases from V and 9 bases from J, leaving 11 bases between. The CDR3 sequence: CASSGVRGEQFF. The DNA for the CDR3 is TGTGCCAGCAGTGGGGTCAGGGGTGAGCAGTTCTTC.

The chain links TRBV20-1 to TRBJ2-1, with D possibly being TRBD2 (5 bases). The V and J ends lost 0 bases and 8 bases respectively, with 11 bases between them. Germline V lookup: CDR1 DFQATT, CDR2 SNEGSKA (reference sequence). This CDR3 comprises 13 residues. CDR3 amino acids: CSARDHQRDEQFF. The CDR3 nucleotides read TGCAGTGCTAGAGATCACCAGAGGGATGAGCAGTTCTTC.

This sequence joins TRBV29-1 and TRBJ2-1; 11 bases agree with TRBD2. From germline, CDR1 is SQVTM and CDR2 ANQGSEA. The length of the CDR3 is 13 residues. Trimming took 4 bases from V and 9 from J; bases not matched to a gene: 5. CDR3: CSVGGTSGSEQFF. The CDR3 coding sequence is TGCAGCGTTGGAGGGACTAGCGGAAGTGAGCAGTTCTTC.

This chain links TRBV20-1 with TRBJ2-7; the D is unclear. With 1 base removed from V and 0 bases from J, the gap between germline ends came to 7 bases. Germline V gene sequence: CDR1 DFQATT, CDR2 SNEGSKA (reference sequence). The CDR3 length is 13 residues. DNA of the CDR3: TGCAGTGCTAGAGTGGCGGACTCCTACGAGCAGTACTTC. This translates into CSARVADSYEQYF.

V is TRBV9 and J is TRBJ2-3; 8 bases are shared with TRBD2. CDR1 is SGDLS and CDR2 is YYNGEE in the germline V gene. The CDR3 extends over 16 amino acids. V shed 0 bases, J shed 0 bases, and the junction held 3 bases outside the gene matches. The CDR3 reads CASSVVAGGSTDTQYF. The DNA for the CDR3 is TGTGCCAGCAGCGTAGTCGCGGGGGGTAGCACAGATACGCAGTATTTT.

The chain carries TRBV7-2 and TRBJ2-2, with a tentative D call TRBD1 (5 bases). CDR1 is SGHTA and CDR2 is FQGNSA in the germline V gene. The CDR3 extends over 16 amino acids. Trimming pared 3 bases from V and 1 base from J, leaving 12 bases between. In DNA form, the CDR3 reads TGTGCCAGCAGCTTCAGTAGACAGTTGAACACCGGGGAGCTGTTTTTT. The encoded protein is CASSFSRQLNTGELFF. Complete variable domain (other parts from reference TRBV7-2 and TRBJ2-2): GAGVSQSPSNKVTEKGKDVELRCDPISGHTALYWYRQSLGQGLEFLIYFQGNSAPDKSGLPSDRFSAERTGGSVSTLTIQRTQQEDSAVYLCASSFSRQLNTGELFFGEGSRLTVL.

The CDR3 DNA follows: TGTGCCAGCAGTTACTCGACGCGGGGGACCTACGAGCAGTACTTC. Protein product: CASSYSTRGTYEQYF. The chain recombines TRBV6-6 with TRBJ2-7; 7 nucleotides match TRBD2. This CDR3 contains 15 residues. CDR1 is MNHNY and CDR2 is SVGAGI in the germline V gene (reference sequence). The V gene end was trimmed by 0 bases and the J gene end by 2 bases; junction bases not matched to a gene: 4.

This rearrangement joins TRBV20-1 to TRBJ2-5; TRBD2 agrees at 9 bases. CDR1 DFQATT and CDR2 SNEGSKA come from the germline V gene (reference sequence). After removal of 6 bases from V and 2 bases from J, the junction contained 7 bases not matched to a gene. The CDR3 contains 14 residues. In DNA form, the CDR3 reads TGCAGTGCCCCACGCCTAGCGGGGCAAGAGACCCAGTACTTC. Amino acid sequence: CSAPRLAGQETQYF.

V and J are TRBV12-3 or TRBV12-4 and TRBJ1-5, with a possible D match to TRBD1 (5 bases). This CDR3 contains 14 residues. Trimming pared 9 bases from V and 3 bases from J, leaving 15 bases between. The CDR3 DNA is TGTGCCAGACGTTTAAAGGGGCCCAATCAGCCCCAGCATTTT. This encodes CARRLKGPNQPQHF.

This clonotype was found once. The rearrangement uses TRBV12-3 or TRBV12-4 and TRBJ2-4; no firm D call. TRBJ2-7 explains the end of the DNA better; the J call may be wrong. The CDR3 is 15 residues long. CDR3 DNA: TGTGCCAGCAGTCTAAAACTGGACCAAGGATACGAGCAGTACTTC. Translating it yields CASSLKLDQGYEQYF.

The chain joins TRBV7-2 to TRBJ2-7, with D perhaps TRBD2 (6 bases). CDR1 is SGHTA, CDR2 FQGNSA, per germline. The CDR3 extends over 14 amino acids. V lost 4 bases to trimming and J lost 7 bases, with 17 bases between them. CDR3 in amino acids: CASSSAWTGVEQYF. CDR3 DNA: TGTGCCAGCAGCTCAGCTTGGACGGGAGTGGAGCAGTACTTC.